This paragraph covers one TCR beta chain sequence. The data are from a study of blood T cell repertoires in COVID-19. Patients in Seattle were enrolled during active infection, then followed longitudinally. In the original workflow: For nucleated cells, counts were estimated from reference gene primer amplification. The assay was immunoSEQ multiplex PCR, and TCRdb's table has in-frame clones only and misses some. Clonal size and the V and J genes are those of that table, whereas D and trimming came from the DNA. The sample consists of about 340,000 clones, 85% to 90% of them appearing once. Material: peripheral blood. The source of this sequence is a woman between 45 and 60 years old with COVID-19, enrolled during active disease.

Here the CDR3 DNA reads TGCGCCAGCAGCCCCCGCGGGGGGGTCCTTGAGCTGTTTTTT. Protein: CASSPRGGVLELFF. The chain links TRBV4-1 to TRBJ2-2; 9 bases fit TRBD2. The CDR3 consists of 14 residues. Per the germline V gene, CDR1 is MGHRA and CDR2 is YSYEKL. Trimming removed 4 bases from V and 11 bases from J; junction bases left unmatched: 8.